Below, 32 T cell receptor beta chains from the same sample are listed, as sequenced in a study of metastatic and nonmetastatic thyroid tumors. Thyroid surgery took place with no prior treatment in any patient. TCRdb ran MiXCR on the PCR reads. The sample yields around 23,000 clones, 20% to 25% seen once. The sample taken for sequencing was tumor tissue. The receptor source for this set is a female donor with papillary thyroid cancer or a benign thyroid nodule (not recorded which). Some clones in this sample may be carry-over from other donors' samples.

This chain joins TRBV15 and TRBJ2-7, with D maybe TRBD1 (5 bases). V was cut by 4 bases and J by 2 bases, with 15 bases left in between. The CDR3 is 15 amino acids. Germline V lookup: CDR1 LNHNV, CDR2 YYDKDF (reference sequence). DNA of the CDR3: TGTGCCACCAGCACCAGGTGGGGCGCTGCCTACGAGCAGTACTTC. Translated: CATSTRWGAAYEQYF.

The rearrangement uses TRBV7-2 and TRBJ1-1; no definite D call. The V gene lost 7 bases and the J gene lost 0 bases, with 9 bases spanning the gap. Germline V gives CDR1 SGHTA, CDR2 FQGNSA. The CDR3 spans 13 residues. In nucleotides, the CDR3 is TGTGCCAGCAAGGGCGCCATGAACACTGAAGCTTTCTTT. Translation gives CASKGAMNTEAFF.

V and J are TRBV6-1 and TRBJ2-3, with 7 bases that match TRBD1. The V gene end was trimmed by 4 bases and the J gene end by 3 bases; junction bases not matched to a gene: 7. Germline assignment: CDR1 MNHNS and CDR2 SASEGT. The CDR3 has 15 residues. The CDR3 loop is CASSVSGQWTDTQYF. Written as DNA, the CDR3 is TGTGCCAGCAGTGTATCGGGACAGTGGACAGATACGCAGTATTTT.

The chain recombines TRBV20-1 with TRBJ1-1, with D possibly matching TRBD1 (5 bases). V was shortened by 5 bases and J by 4 bases, with 14 bases between the two germline ends. The CDR3 is made up of 13 amino acids. The germline gives CDR1 DFQATT, CDR2 SNEGSKA (reference sequence). CDR3 region: CSAPGPTSTEAFF. DNA for the CDR3: TGCAGTGCTCCGGGACCGACGAGCACTGAAGCTTTCTTT.

This clone was observed at least ten times. The junction and the germline gene differ at one end; a read error may be behind it. J is TRBJ2-7 and V is TRBV5-4; the D gene is possibly TRBD1 (5 bases). The length of the CDR3 is 15 residues. Germline CDR1 reads SGHNT; CDR2 reads YYREEE (reference sequence). As DNA, the CDR3 is TGTGCCAGCAGCTTGGAGGTCCAGGGATCCTACAAGCAGTACTTC. It yields the protein CASSLEVQGSYKQYF.

This clone has a count of ten or more. The rearrangement uses TRBV28 and TRBJ2-3; D tentatively fits TRBD1 or TRBD2 (5 bases each). The CDR3 covers 16 residues. The ends were cut back, 1 base at V and 2 bases at J, with 13 bases in the middle. Germline V gives CDR1 MDHEN, CDR2 SYDVKM. The CDR3 spells CASSLLGTADTDTQYF. The DNA for the CDR3 is TGTGCCAGCAGTTTATTGGGGACGGCTGACACAGATACGCAGTATTTT. The full variable domain, its missing parts supplied by reference TRBV28 and TRBJ2-3, is DVKVTQSSRYLVKRTGEKVFLECVQDMDHENMFWYRQDPGLGLRLIYFSYDVKMKEKGDIPEGYSVSREKKERFSLILESASTNQTSMYLCASSLLGTADTDTQYFGPGTRLTVL.

V usage is TRBV3-1 and J usage is TRBJ2-3, with D perhaps TRBD2 (5 bases). Germline CDR1 is LGHDT and CDR2 is YNNKEL (reference sequence). The germline V and J ends were trimmed by 7 bases and 8 bases, with 19 bases remaining between them. There are 14 residues in the CDR3. In DNA form, the CDR3 reads TGTGCCAGCACCCAGCGGCTCCCCGGGCGTACGCAGTATTTT. It is translated as CASTQRLPGRTQYF.

The chain is built from TRBV2 and TRBJ2-7, with D possibly matching TRBD2 (6 bases). V lost 8 bases and J lost 2, with 10 bases in between. This CDR3 has 12 amino acids. Germline V gives CDR1 SNHLY, CDR2 FYNNEI. The CDR3 coding sequence is TGTGCCAGCGATGCGGGGACCTACGAGCAGTACTTC. Amino acids: CASDAGTYEQYF.

There are a few counts of this clone. The rearrangement joins TRBV12-3 or TRBV12-4 to TRBJ2-3; 12 positions agree with TRBD2. V gave up 7 bases and J gave up 14 bases; unmatched junction bases: 10. The CDR3 loop spans 13 amino acids. CDR3 region: CASTALAGGPPYF. CDR3 nucleotides: TGTGCCAGCACCGCACTAGCGGGAGGACCCCCGTATTTT.

This clone was counted at least ten times. As DNA, the CDR3 is TGTGCCAGCAGTTGGACAGGGGGCTACAATGAGCAGTTCTTC. Its protein is CASSWTGGYNEQFF. V is TRBV5-4 and J is TRBJ2-1; 10 bases align to TRBD1. Germline V gives CDR1 SGHNT, CDR2 YYREEE (reference sequence). This CDR3 is built from 14 residues. V lost 5 bases and J lost 3; bases outside the gene matches: 2.

This clone has a handful of counts. One end of the junction is discordant with germline, which a read error may explain. The genes are TRBV12-3 or TRBV12-4 and TRBJ1-1; D is unresolved. The CDR3 is 11 amino acids. The CDR3 reads CASTPGTEASF. DNA of the CDR3: TGTGCCAGCACCCCCGGCACTGAAGCTTCCTTT.

The genes are TRBV14 and TRBJ2-7; TRBD1 might be the D (6 bases). The ends were cut back, 0 bases at V and 10 bases at J, with 13 bases in the middle. CDR3 length: 13 residues. The V gene's germline CDR1 is SGHDN and CDR2 FVKESK. The CDR3 region is CASSQDPRGDQYF. For the CDR3, the DNA is TGTGCCAGCAGCCAAGATCCCAGGGGAGATCAGTACTTC.

This clone is medium-sized. This chain uses TRBV2 with TRBJ1-5, with D tentatively TRBD1 (5 bases). Looked up from germline, CDR1 is SNHLY and CDR2 is FYNNEI. The V end was cut by 5 bases, the J end by 0 bases, with 23 bases between. There are 19 residues in the CDR3. This chain's CDR3 is CASSYLGTPGLDSNQPQHF. For the CDR3, the DNA is TGTGCCAGCAGTTACCTTGGGACTCCAGGGCTAGATAGCAATCAGCCCCAGCATTTT.

This clone was detected many times. V and J are TRBV5-4 and TRBJ2-2; the match to TRBD2 covers 10 bases. The CDR3 is 15 residues long. With 2 bases clipped from V and 4 bases from J, the junction kept 2 bases outside the gene matches. Looked up from germline, CDR1 is SGHNT and CDR2 is YYREEE (reference sequence). The DNA for the CDR3 is TGTGCCAGCAGCTTTAGCGGGAGGAGCACCGGGGAGCTGTTTTTT. Translation: CASSFSGRSTGELFF.

This chain uses TRBV6-9 with TRBJ1-1; the D gene is possibly TRBD1 (5 bases). This CDR3 is 13 amino acids long. Germline loops: CDR1 MNHGY, CDR2 SVAAGI. V dropped 10 bases and J dropped 2 bases, with 14 bases sitting between them. CDR3 amino acids: CANSLQENTEAFF. In nucleotides, the CDR3 is TGTGCCAATTCCTTACAGGAAAACACTGAAGCTTTCTTT.

V and J are TRBV7-9 and TRBJ2-7; TRBD1 is a possible D gene (6 bases). CDR3 length: 14 residues. The V gene lost 5 bases and the J gene lost 2 bases, with 13 bases spanning the gap. Germline V gene sequence: CDR1 SEHNR, CDR2 FQNEAQ (reference sequence). CDR3 protein: CASSEGQPPYEQYF. CDR3 DNA: TGTGCCAGCAGCGAAGGACAGCCACCCTACGAGCAGTACTTC.

A note on this clone: Distinct nucleotide sequences in the sample also encode this CDR3. The chain links TRBV9 to TRBJ2-2, with 7 bases that match TRBD2. The V segment lost 0 bases and the J segment 6 bases; nucleotides outside the gene matches: 5. CDR1 is SGDLS, CDR2 YYNGEE, per germline. CDR3 length: 15 amino acids. In DNA form, the CDR3 reads TGTGCCAGCAGCGTAGGTGGCGGGAGTGCCGGGGAGCTGTTTTTT. Its translation: CASSVGGGSAGELFF.

This clone was counted many times. The V and J genes are TRBV15 and TRBJ1-2; no firm D call. From germline, CDR1 is LNHNV and CDR2 YYDKDF (reference sequence). Trimming pared 0 bases from V and 3 bases from J, leaving 8 bases between. This CDR3 contains 14 residues. The CDR3 sequence: CATSRDVGDYGYTF. DNA of the CDR3: TGTGCCACCAGCAGAGATGTGGGAGACTATGGCTACACCTTC.

The rearrangement uses TRBV6-1 and TRBJ2-1; weak D call: TRBD2 (5 bases). Germline CDR1 reads MNHNS; CDR2 reads SASEGT. The CDR3 loop spans 14 amino acids. V was pared by 2 bases and J by 9 bases, with 14 bases between. The DNA of the CDR3 is TGTGCCAGCAGTGAAATCCCTAGCCAAATTGAGCAGTTCTTC. Translated: CASSEIPSQIEQFF.

By frequency in the sample, this clone is medium-sized. The chain joins TRBV5-1 to TRBJ1-1, with D perhaps matching TRBD1 (5 bases). V lost 1 base, J lost 7 bases, and 17 bases lay in between. Germline loops: CDR1 SGHRS, CDR2 YFSETQ. The CDR3 has 15 residues. The CDR3 nucleotides read TGCGCCAGCAGCTTGTCGGGGCCAGGCCTAGATGAAGCTTTCTTT. The encoded protein is CASSLSGPGLDEAFF.

There are many counts of this clone. V gene TRBV28 combines with J gene TRBJ1-4; possibly TRBD1 for D (6 bases). Germline CDR1 reads MDHEN; CDR2 reads SYDVKM. V shed 2 bases and J shed 4 bases, with 14 bases lying between them. CDR3 length: 16 residues. CDR3 DNA: TGTGCCAGCAGTTTAGGGTTGGGGGGGCTTAATGAAAAACTGTTTTTT. The encoded protein is CASSLGLGGLNEKLFF.

This clone was detected a few times. The chain is built from TRBV6-1 and TRBJ2-5, with TRBD1 identical over 9 bases. The CDR3 is 18 amino acids. Germline V gene lookup returns CDR1 MNHNS and CDR2 SASEGT. With V trimmed by 0 bases and J by 4 bases, 12 bases remained unmatched. In nucleotides, the CDR3 is TGTGCCAGCAGTGAAGCGGTTACAGGGGGCGCATTCGGAGAGACCCAGTACTTC. Protein product: CASSEAVTGGAFGETQYF.

Only a few counts were recorded for this clone. This chain joins TRBV12-3 or TRBV12-4 and TRBJ1-5; D unresolved. This CDR3 has 15 amino acids. V was cut by 1 base and J by 0 bases, with 7 bases left in between. Here the CDR3 reads CASSLVGVSNQPQHF. The CDR3 DNA reads as TGTGCCAGCAGTTTAGTCGGGGTTAGCAATCAGCCCCAGCATTTT.

This clone was detected many times. The chain combines TRBV7-9 with TRBJ2-2; 7 nucleotides line up with TRBD1. This CDR3 spans 15 amino acids. CDR1 and CDR2 from the germline V gene are SEHNR and FQNEAQ (reference sequence). Unmatched junction bases numbered 5, after V lost 2 bases and J lost 5 bases. CDR3 region: CASSLRQGLTGELFF. DNA for the CDR3: TGTGCCAGCAGCTTAAGACAGGGTTTGACCGGGGAGCTGTTTTTT.

This clone has only one observation. The same CDR3 can be traced to other DNA sequences in this sample. V usage is TRBV9 and J usage is TRBJ2-6; D is possibly TRBD2 (5 bases). Trimming took off 2 bases at V and 4 bases at J, with 7 bases between the two ends. CDR1 is SGDLS and CDR2 is YYNGEE in the germline V gene. The CDR3 contains 14 residues. CDR3 loop: CASSVDSGANVLTF. Written as DNA, the CDR3 is TGTGCCAGCAGCGTGGACTCCGGGGCCAACGTCCTGACTTTC.

This clone was recorded a few times. The chain has TRBV24-1 and TRBJ2-7; TRBD2 is a possible D gene (5 bases). Germline CDR1 KGHDR, CDR2 SFDVKD. The V and J ends lost 3 bases and 7 bases respectively, with 12 bases between them. This CDR3 comprises 13 residues. CDR3 loop: CATSDEQRGEQYF. CDR3 sequence (DNA): TGTGCCACCAGTGATGAACAACGGGGAGAGCAGTACTTC.

The chain combines TRBV19 with TRBJ1-1, with TRBD1 identical over 8 bases. CDR3 length: 11 residues. J lost 7 bases, V lost 8 bases, and 3 bases had no gene match. Germline CDR1 LNHDA, CDR2 SQIVND (reference sequence). CDR3 amino acids: CASQGAFEAFF. CDR3 bases: TGTGCCAGTCAGGGGGCTTTTGAAGCTTTCTTT.

This clone has only a few counts. This rearrangement joins TRBV5-6 to TRBJ2-6; a weak D match, TRBD2 (7 bases). This CDR3 is 17 amino acids long. Per the germline V gene, CDR1 is SGHDT and CDR2 is YYEEEE. The V gene lost 4 bases and the J gene lost 2 bases, with 16 bases spanning the gap. The CDR3 DNA reads TGTGCCAGCAGCCCTCCCATCGGGGGGCCTGGGGCCAACGTCCTGACTTTC. Translated: CASSPPIGGPGANVLTF.

J is TRBJ2-3 and V is TRBV6-2 or TRBV6-3; a possible D gene is TRBD2 (5 bases). Deletions cut 6 bases from V and 4 bases from J, with 23 bases between. In germline, CDR1 is MNHEY, CDR2 SVGEGT. The CDR3 is 17 amino acids. CDR3 residues: CASSNNVPGIEADTQYF. The CDR3 nucleotides read TGTGCCAGCAGCAATAATGTTCCCGGGATTGAGGCAGATACGCAGTATTTT.

The genes are TRBV5-6 and TRBJ1-5; the D gene is possibly TRBD1 (6 bases). The germline V gene encodes CDR1 SGHDT and CDR2 YYEEEE. The CDR3 runs 16 residues. V lost 0 bases to trimming and J lost 1 base, with 11 bases between them. The DNA of the CDR3 is TGTGCCAGCAGCTTGGAAAGGCAGGGGAGCAATCAGCCCCAGCATTTT. Residues: CASSLERQGSNQPQHF.

This clone was counted only a few times. This chain joins TRBV27 and TRBJ1-2, with D possibly being TRBD1 (5 bases). V was trimmed by 6 bases and J by 8 bases, leaving 16 bases between them. Germline assignment: CDR1 MNHEY and CDR2 SMNVEV (reference sequence). The CDR3 sequence is 13 residues long. The CDR3 sequence: CASSPRDSRGYTF. The CDR3 DNA reads TGTGCCAGCAGCCCGAGGGACTCCCGAGGCTACACCTTC.

The chain couples TRBV28 to TRBJ1-2; TRBD1 matches 7 bases. V gave up 8 bases and J gave up 4 bases; unmatched junction bases: 4. The CDR3 totals 12 residues. Germline CDR1 MDHEN, CDR2 SYDVKM. CDR3: CASQDRIYGYTF. For the CDR3, the DNA is TGTGCCAGCCAGGACAGGATCTATGGCTACACCTTC.